This TCR beta chain was captured by sequencing in a study of blood T cell repertoires in COVID-19. TCRdb keeps only in-frame clones here, not all; method: immunoSEQ multiplex PCR. Of tens of thousands of clones in the sample, over 80% are singletons; the top ten hold roughly 13%. The receptor's source is a human donor with active COVID-19. The donor label of this sample is uncertain. The sample was peripheral blood.

The CDR3 is CASSLSGGVYNSPLHF. As DNA, the CDR3 is TGTGCCAGCAGTTTATCGGGGGGGGTCTATAATTCACCCCTCCACTTT. V usage is TRBV27 and J usage is TRBJ1-6; possibly TRBD1 for D (5 bases). CDR1 is MNHEY and CDR2 is SMNVEV in the germline V gene (reference sequence). This CDR3 spans 16 amino acids. The germline V and J ends were trimmed by 0 bases and 3 bases, with 9 bases remaining between them.